This T cell receptor (beta chain) is drawn from a study of control samples from healthy donors and cancer patients. Profiling relied on immunoSEQ multiplex PCR, and the TCRdb table lists in-frame clones only, not all of them. Among over 150,000 clones, around 94% were seen once, and the ten largest hold 11% to 15%. The CDR3 has 14 residues. From germline, CDR1 is LNHDA and CDR2 SQIVND (reference sequence). Unmatched junction bases numbered 4, after V lost 6 bases and J lost 1 base. The source material was PBMCs. V gene TRBV19 combines with J gene TRBJ2-5; TRBD2 aligns across 8 bases. The sequence came from a man in his 60s with colorectal cancer. CDR3 in DNA: TGTGCCAGTAGGCCACGGGGGGGCCAAGAGACCCAGTACTTC. Its translation is CASRPRGGQETQYF.